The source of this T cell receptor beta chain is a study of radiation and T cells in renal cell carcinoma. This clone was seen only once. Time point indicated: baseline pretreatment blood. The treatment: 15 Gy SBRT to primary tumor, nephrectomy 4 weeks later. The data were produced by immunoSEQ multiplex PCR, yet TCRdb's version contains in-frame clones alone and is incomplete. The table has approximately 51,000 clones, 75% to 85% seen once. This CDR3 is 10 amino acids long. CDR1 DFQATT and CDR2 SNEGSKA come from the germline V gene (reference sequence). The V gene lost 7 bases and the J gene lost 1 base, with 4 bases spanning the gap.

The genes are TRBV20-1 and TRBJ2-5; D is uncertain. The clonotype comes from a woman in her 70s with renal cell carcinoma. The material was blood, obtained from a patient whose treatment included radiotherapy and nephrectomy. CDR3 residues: CSEGQETQYF. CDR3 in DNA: TGCAGTGAAGGCCAAGAGACCCAGTACTTC.